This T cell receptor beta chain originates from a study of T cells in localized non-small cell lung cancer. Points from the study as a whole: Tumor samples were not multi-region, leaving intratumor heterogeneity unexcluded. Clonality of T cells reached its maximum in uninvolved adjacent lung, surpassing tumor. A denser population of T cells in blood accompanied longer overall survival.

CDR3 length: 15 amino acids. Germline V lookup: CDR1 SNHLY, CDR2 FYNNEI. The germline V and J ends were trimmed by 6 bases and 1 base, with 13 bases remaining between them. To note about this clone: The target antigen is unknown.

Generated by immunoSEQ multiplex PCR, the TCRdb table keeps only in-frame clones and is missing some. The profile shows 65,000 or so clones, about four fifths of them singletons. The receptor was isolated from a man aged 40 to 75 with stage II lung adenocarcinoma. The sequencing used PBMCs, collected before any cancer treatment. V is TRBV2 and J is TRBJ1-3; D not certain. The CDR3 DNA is TGTGCCAGCAGGGTTGGTGCGGGGTCTGGAAACACCATATATTTT. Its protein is CASRVGAGSGNTIYF.